The 12 T cell receptor beta chains below were found in one sample sequenced in a study of blood T cell repertoires in COVID-19. This table comes from immunoSEQ multiplex PCR, and its TCRdb copy is limited to in-frame clones, with some not included. The sample lists 400,000 to 450,000 clones; roughly 88% were seen once. Sample: peripheral blood. Source of these receptors: a woman in her twenties or thirties with active or convalescent COVID-19.

This clone occurred once. The chain links TRBV6-5 to TRBJ2-7; 7 bases agree with TRBD2. Germline CDR1 and CDR2: MNHEY and SVGAGI. V trimming: 11 bases; J trimming: 3 bases; junction bases outside the gene matches: 10. This CDR3 region has 13 residues. The chain's CDR3 is CAGRVGTDYEQYF. CDR3 in DNA: TGTGCCGGGAGGGTAGGGACGGACTACGAGCAGTACTTC.

J is TRBJ1-2 and V is TRBV19; 7 nucleotides align to TRBD1. Germline lookup yields CDR1 LNHDA and CDR2 SQIVND (reference sequence). V lost 2 bases, J lost 3 bases, and 6 bases stayed unmatched. The CDR3 is made up of 15 amino acids. The CDR3 nucleotides read TGTGCCAGTAGTATATTGGTCAGGGGGGACTATGGCTACACCTTC. Translated: CASSILVRGDYGYTF.

V and J are TRBV6-2 or TRBV6-3 and TRBJ2-1, with 9 bases identical to TRBD1. The J segment lost 7 bases and the V segment lost 5 bases, leaving 6 bases of the junction unmatched. CDR1 and CDR2 from the germline V gene are MNHEY and SVGEGT. The CDR3 covers 14 residues. The CDR3 region has the DNA TGTGCCAGCAGTAAGACAGGGGGGTTGAATGAGCAGTTCTTC. The encoded protein is CASSKTGGLNEQFF.

The gene calls are TRBV5-6 and TRBJ2-7; 10 bases line up with TRBD1. This CDR3 is 16 amino acids long. Germline CDR1 reads SGHDT; CDR2 reads YYEEEE. J was trimmed by 3 bases and V by 2 bases; bases with no gene match: 8. This CDR3 reads CASSLYIRDRGYEQYF. The CDR3 coding sequence is TGTGCCAGCAGCTTATACATCCGGGACAGGGGCTACGAGCAGTACTTC. Full variable domain (remainder filled in from reference TRBV5-6 and TRBJ2-7): DAGVTQSPTHLIKTRGQQVTLRCSPKSGHDTVSWYQQALGQGPQFIFQYYEEEERQRGNFPDRFSGHQFPNYSSELNVNALLLGDSALYLCASSLYIRDRGYEQYFGPGTRLTVT.

The CDR3 is CSASNSSGSGADTQYF. CDR3 DNA: TGCAGTGCTAGTAATTCTAGCGGGAGTGGGGCAGATACGCAGTATTTT. J is TRBJ2-3 and V is TRBV20-1; 10 bases align to TRBD2. Trimming removed 3 bases from V and 4 bases from J; junction bases left unmatched: 10. This CDR3 spans 16 amino acids. The germline V gene encodes CDR1 DFQATT and CDR2 SNEGSKA (reference sequence).

The chain recombines TRBV7-9 with TRBJ1-6, with 8 nucleotides matching TRBD1. The CDR3 is 16 residues long. V shed 5 bases, J shed 14 bases, and the junction held 17 bases outside the gene matches. In germline, CDR1 is SEHNR, CDR2 FQNEAQ (reference sequence). CDR3 nucleotide sequence: TGTGCCAGCAGCGTTCTCTCCGGGACAGGAACAAGCACCCTCCACTTT. As protein: CASSVLSGTGTSTLHF.

The J gene is TRBJ2-3, the V gene TRBV7-9; TRBD2 agrees at 7 bases. Germline V gives CDR1 SEHNR, CDR2 FQNEAQ (reference sequence). J lost 5 bases, V lost 2 bases, and 7 bases had no gene match. The CDR3 runs to 15 residues. The CDR3 bases are TGTGCCAGCAGCTTATGGCGGGAGACGGGAGATACGCAGTATTTT. Amino acids: CASSLWRETGDTQYF.

This clone was seen more than once but under ten times. The V and J genes are TRBV18 and TRBJ2-7; 11 bases match TRBD1. Germline V gene sequence: CDR1 KGHSH, CDR2 LQKENI. Trimming removed 6 bases from V and 3 bases from J; junction bases left unmatched: 7. This CDR3 is built from 15 residues. The CDR3 sequence: CASSSPGQGVYEQYF. The DNA of the CDR3 is TGTGCCAGCTCTTCCCCGGGACAGGGGGTCTACGAGCAGTACTTC.

V usage is TRBV7-2 and J usage is TRBJ1-6, with TRBD1 matching 7 bases. The CDR3 runs to 17 residues. The germline V gene has CDR1 SGHTA and CDR2 FQGNSA. V lost 6 bases, J lost 0 bases, and 8 bases stayed unmatched. The CDR3 loop reads CASSDDRESSYNSPLHF. The CDR3 DNA sequence: TGTGCCAGCAGTGATGACAGGGAGAGCTCCTATAATTCACCCCTCCACTTT. The variable domain in full, with the rest retrieved from reference TRBV7-2 and TRBJ1-6, is GAGVSQSPSNKVTEKGKDVELRCDPISGHTALYWYRQSLGQGLEFLIYFQGNSAPDKSGLPSDRFSAERTGGSVSTLTIQRTQQEDSAVYLCASSDDRESSYNSPLHFGNGTRLTVT.

This sequence joins TRBV6-2 or TRBV6-3 and TRBJ2-2, with 9 bases aligning to TRBD2. The CDR3 length is 19 residues. CDR1 is MNHEY and CDR2 is SVGEGT in the germline V gene. Trimming took 1 base from V and 0 from J; bases not matched to a gene: 9. The DNA for the CDR3 is TGTGCCAGCAGTTACTTTAAGCGGGGGGCATTCGCGAACACCGGGGAGCTGTTTTTT. Encoded protein: CASSYFKRGAFANTGELFF.

The V gene is TRBV2, the J gene TRBJ1-6; unclear D gene. This CDR3 is 16 amino acids long. Trimming took off 9 bases at V and 6 bases at J, with 21 bases between the two ends. Looked up from germline, CDR1 is SNHLY and CDR2 is FYNNEI. CDR3 coding DNA: TGTGCCAGATCTCACCAAACGCTCGGACTTAATTCACCCCTCCACTTT. Translation: CARSHQTLGLNSPLHF.

This sequence joins TRBV4-2 and TRBJ1-2; D gene uncertain. V gave up 1 base and J gave up 1 base, with 7 bases separating them. Germline values: CDR1 LGHNA, CDR2 YNFKEQ. CDR3 length equals 14 residues. CDR3 DNA: TGTGCCAGCAGCCAAGTGAGTGTTAACTATGGCTACACCTTC. It encodes CASSQVSVNYGYTF.